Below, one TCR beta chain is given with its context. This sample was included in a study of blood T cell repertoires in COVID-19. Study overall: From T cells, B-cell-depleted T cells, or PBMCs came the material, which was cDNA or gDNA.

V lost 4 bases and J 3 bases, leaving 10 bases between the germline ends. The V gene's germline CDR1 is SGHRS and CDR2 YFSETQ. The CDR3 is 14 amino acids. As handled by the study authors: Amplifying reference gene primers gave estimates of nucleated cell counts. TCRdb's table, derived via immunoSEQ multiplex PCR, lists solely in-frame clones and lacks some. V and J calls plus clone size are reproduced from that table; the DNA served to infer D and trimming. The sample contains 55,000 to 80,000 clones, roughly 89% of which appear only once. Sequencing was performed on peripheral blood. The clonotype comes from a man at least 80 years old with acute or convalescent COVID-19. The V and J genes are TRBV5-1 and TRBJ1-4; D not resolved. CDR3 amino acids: CASSLSVANEKLFF. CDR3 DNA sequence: TGCGCCAGCAGCCTGTCGGTCGCTAATGAAAAACTGTTTTTT.